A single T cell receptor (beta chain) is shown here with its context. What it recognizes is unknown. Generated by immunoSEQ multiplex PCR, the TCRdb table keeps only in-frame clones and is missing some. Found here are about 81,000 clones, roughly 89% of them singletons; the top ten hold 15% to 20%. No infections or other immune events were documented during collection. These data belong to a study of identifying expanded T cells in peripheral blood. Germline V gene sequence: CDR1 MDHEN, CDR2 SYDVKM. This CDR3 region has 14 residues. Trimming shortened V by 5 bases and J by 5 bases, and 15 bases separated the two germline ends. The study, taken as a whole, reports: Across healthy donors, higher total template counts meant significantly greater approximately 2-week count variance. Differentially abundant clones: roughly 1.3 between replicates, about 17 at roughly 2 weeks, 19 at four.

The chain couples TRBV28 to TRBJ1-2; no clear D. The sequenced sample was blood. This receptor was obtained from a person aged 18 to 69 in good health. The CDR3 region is CASSPHLTVYGYTF. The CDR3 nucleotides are TGTGCCAGCAGTCCGCACCTGACCGTATATGGCTACACCTTC.